This record concerns one TCR beta chain sequence. Its target is not known. Using immunoSEQ multiplex PCR, the repertoire was profiled, and TCRdb retains in-frame clones only, with some absent. This sample yields roughly 1 million clones, of which about 70% are seen a single time; over 1.3% belongs to the top ten. The donor cohort consisted entirely of Caucasian adults residing in Nashville, Tennessee. The entry originates in a study of shared clonotypes between healthy human individuals. Overall study context: The people who gave samples were two women and three men aged 18 to 49. Study-wide points: The sharing of around 5% of naive CD4 clonotypes was seen across several donors. Compared with clonotypes that all four donors shared, non-shared clonotypes had lower generation probabilities.

Germline trimming cut 1 base from V and 7 bases from J; bases unmatched to any gene: 7. Germline-derived CDR1 and CDR2 are SGHNT and YYREEE (reference sequence). CDR3 length: 14 amino acids. The sequencing input was memory CD4+ T cells sorted from blood. Indicated subset: CD45RA-negative fraction. This chain connects TRBV5-4 to TRBJ2-7; 8 bases line up with TRBD1. This TCR was recovered from a man younger than 30 in good health. CDR3 sequence (DNA): TGTGCCAGCAGCTTGACAGGGGGGACGGGGGAGCAGTACTTC. It codes for CASSLTGGTGEQYF.